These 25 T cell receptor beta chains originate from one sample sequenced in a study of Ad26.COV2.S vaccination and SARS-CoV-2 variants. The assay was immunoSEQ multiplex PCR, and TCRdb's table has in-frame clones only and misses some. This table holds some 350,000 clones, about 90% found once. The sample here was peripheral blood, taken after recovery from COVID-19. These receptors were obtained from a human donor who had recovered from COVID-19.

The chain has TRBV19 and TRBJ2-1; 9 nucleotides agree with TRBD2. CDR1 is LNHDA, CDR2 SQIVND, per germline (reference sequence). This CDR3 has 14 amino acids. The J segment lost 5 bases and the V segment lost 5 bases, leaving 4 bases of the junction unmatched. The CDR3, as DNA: TGTGCCAGTAGTTCCGAGCGGGGGGACAATGAGCAGTTCTTC. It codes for CASSSERGDNEQFF.

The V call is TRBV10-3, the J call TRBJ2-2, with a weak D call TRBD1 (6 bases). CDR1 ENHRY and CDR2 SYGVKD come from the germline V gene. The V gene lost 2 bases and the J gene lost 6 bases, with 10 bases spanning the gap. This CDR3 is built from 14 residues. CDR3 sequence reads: CAISENRVAGELFF. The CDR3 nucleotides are TGTGCCATCAGTGAGAACAGGGTGGCCGGGGAGCTGTTTTTT.

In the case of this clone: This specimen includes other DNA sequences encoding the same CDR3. In nucleotides, the CDR3 is TGTGCCAGCAGCCCACCGACAGGGGACGGCTACACCTTC. Its translation is CASSPPTGDGYTF. The chain links TRBV5-4 to TRBJ1-2; TRBD1 agrees at 8 bases. Per germline, CDR1 SGHNT and CDR2 YYREEE (reference sequence). The CDR3 sequence is 13 residues long. Trimming took 4 bases from V and 8 from J; bases not matched to a gene: 7.

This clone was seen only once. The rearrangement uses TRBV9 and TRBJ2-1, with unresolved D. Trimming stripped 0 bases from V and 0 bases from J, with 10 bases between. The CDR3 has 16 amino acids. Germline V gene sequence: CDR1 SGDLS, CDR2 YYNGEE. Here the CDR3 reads CASSVGVRSSYNEQFF. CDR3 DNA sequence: TGTGCCAGCAGCGTAGGAGTTCGGAGCTCCTACAATGAGCAGTTCTTC.

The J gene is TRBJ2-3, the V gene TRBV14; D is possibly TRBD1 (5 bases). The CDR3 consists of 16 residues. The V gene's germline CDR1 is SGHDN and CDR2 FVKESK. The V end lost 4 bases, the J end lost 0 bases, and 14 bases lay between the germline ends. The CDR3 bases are TGTGCCAGCAGCCCCCCAGGGTTATATAGCACAGATACGCAGTATTTT. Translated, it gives CASSPPGLYSTDTQYF.

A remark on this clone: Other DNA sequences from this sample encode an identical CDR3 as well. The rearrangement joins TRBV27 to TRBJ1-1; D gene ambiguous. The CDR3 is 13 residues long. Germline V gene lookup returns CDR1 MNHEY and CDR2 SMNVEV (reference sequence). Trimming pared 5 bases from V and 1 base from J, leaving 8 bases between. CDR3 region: CASSLRENTEAFF. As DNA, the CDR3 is TGTGCCAGCAGTCTAAGGGAGAACACTGAAGCTTTCTTT.

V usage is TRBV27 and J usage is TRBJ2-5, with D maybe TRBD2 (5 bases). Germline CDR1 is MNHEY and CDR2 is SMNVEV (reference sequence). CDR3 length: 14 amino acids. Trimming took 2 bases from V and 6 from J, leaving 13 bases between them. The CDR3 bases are TGTGCCAGCAGTTTAGGTGGAGGTGCGAAGACCCAGTACTTC. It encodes CASSLGGGAKTQYF.

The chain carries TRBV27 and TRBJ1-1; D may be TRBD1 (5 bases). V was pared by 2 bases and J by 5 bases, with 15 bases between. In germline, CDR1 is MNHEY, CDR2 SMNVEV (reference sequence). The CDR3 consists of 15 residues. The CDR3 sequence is CASSLAGGGRTEAFF. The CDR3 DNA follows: TGTGCCAGCAGTTTAGCGGGGGGAGGAAGAACTGAAGCTTTCTTT.

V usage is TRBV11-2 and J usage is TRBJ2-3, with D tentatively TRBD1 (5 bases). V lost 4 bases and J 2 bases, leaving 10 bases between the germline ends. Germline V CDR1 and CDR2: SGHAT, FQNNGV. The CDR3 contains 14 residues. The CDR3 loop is CASSSDTYTDTQYF. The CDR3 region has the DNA TGTGCCAGCAGCTCGGACACTTACACAGATACGCAGTATTTT.

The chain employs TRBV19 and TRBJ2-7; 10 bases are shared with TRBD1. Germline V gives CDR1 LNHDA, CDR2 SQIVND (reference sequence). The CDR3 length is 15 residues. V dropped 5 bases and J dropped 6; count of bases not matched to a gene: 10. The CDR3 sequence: CASSSAGTGVIEQYF. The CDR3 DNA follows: TGTGCCAGTAGTTCGGCCGGGACAGGGGTAATCGAGCAGTACTTC.

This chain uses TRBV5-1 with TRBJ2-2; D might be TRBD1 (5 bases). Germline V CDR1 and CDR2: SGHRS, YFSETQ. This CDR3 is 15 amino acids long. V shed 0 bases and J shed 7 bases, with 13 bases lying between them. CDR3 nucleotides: TGCGCCAGCAGCTTGGTCAGGGTGGTTCGCGGGGAGCTGTTTTTT. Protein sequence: CASSLVRVVRGELFF.

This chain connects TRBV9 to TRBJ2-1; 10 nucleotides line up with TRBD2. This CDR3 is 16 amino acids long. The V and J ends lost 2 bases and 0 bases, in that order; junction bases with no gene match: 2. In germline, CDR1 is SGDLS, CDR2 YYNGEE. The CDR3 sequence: CASSVPSGGSYNEQFF. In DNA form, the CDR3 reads TGTGCCAGCAGCGTCCCTAGCGGGGGCTCCTACAATGAGCAGTTCTTC. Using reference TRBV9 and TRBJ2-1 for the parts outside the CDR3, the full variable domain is DSGVTQTPKHLITATGQRVTLRCSPRSGDLSVYWYQQSLDQGLQFLIQYYNGEERAKGNILERFSAQQFPDLHSELNLSSLELGDSALYFCASSVPSGGSYNEQFFGPGTRLTVL.

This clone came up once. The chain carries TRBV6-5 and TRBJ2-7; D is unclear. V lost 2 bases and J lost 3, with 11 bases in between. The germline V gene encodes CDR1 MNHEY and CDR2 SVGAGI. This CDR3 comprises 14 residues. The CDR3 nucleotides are TGTGCCAGCAGTTACGGTCCCTTTGGCTACGAGCAGTACTTC. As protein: CASSYGPFGYEQYF.

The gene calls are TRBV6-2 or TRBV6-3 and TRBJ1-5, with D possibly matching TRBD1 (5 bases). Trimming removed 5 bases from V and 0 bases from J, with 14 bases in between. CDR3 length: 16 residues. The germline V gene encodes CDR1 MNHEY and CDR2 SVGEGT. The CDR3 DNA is TGTGCCAGCAGTCACAACAGGCGAAATAGCAATCAGCCCCAGCATTTT. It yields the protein CASSHNRRNSNQPQHF.

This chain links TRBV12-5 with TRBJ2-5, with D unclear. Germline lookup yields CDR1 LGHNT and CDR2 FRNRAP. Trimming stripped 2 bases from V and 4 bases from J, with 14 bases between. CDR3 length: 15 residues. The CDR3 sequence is CASGLNGPQTETQYF. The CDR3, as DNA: TGTGCTAGTGGTTTGAACGGGCCCCAGACAGAGACCCAGTACTTC.

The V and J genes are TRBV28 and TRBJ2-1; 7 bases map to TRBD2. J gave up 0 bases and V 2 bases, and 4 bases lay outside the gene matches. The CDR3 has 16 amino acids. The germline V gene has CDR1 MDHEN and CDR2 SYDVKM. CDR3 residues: CASSLLSGYSYNEQFF. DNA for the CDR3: TGTGCCAGCAGTTTACTTAGCGGGTACTCCTACAATGAGCAGTTCTTC.

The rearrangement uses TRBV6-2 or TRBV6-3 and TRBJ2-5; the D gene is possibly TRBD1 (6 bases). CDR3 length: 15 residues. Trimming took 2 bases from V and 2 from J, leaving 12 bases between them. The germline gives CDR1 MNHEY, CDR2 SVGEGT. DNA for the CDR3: TGTGCCAGCAGTTACCAGGGGACACCACAAGAGACCCAGTACTTC. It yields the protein CASSYQGTPQETQYF.

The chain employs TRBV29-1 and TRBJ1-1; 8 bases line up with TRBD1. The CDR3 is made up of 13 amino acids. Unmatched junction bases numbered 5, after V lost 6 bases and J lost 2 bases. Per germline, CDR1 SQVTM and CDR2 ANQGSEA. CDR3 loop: CSVMTGDNTEAFF. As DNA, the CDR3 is TGCAGCGTGATGACAGGGGATAACACTGAAGCTTTCTTT. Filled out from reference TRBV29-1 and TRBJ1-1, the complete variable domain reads SAVISQKPSRDICQRGTSLTIQCQVDSQVTMMFWYRQQPGQSLTLIATANQGSEATYESGFVIDKFPISRPNLTFSTLTVSNMSPEDSSIYLCSVMTGDNTEAFFGQGTRLTVV.

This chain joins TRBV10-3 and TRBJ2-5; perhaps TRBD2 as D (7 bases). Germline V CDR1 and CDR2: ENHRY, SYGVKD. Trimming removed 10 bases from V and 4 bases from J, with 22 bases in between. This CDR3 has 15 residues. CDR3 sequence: CATGRGAGRRETQYF. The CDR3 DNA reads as TGTGCCACCGGTCGGGGGGCAGGGCGACGAGAGACCCAGTACTTC.

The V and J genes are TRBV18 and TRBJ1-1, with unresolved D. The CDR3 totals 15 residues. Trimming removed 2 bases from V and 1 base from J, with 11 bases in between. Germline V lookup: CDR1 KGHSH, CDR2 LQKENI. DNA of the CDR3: TGTGCCAGCTCACCATCTAGAGGGCCGAACACTGAAGCTTTCTTT. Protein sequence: CASSPSRGPNTEAFF. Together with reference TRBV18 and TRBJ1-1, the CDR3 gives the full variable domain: NAGVMQNPRHLVRRRGQEARLRCSPMKGHSHVYWYRQLPEEGLKFMVYLQKENIIDESGMPKERFSAEFPKEGPSILRIQQVVRGDSAAYFCASSPSRGPNTEAFFGQGTRLTVV.

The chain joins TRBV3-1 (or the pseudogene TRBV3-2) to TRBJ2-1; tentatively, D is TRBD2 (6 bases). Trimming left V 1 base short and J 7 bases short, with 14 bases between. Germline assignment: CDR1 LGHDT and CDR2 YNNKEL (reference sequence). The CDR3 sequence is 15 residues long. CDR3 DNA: TGTGCCAGCAGCCAAGGGGACTGGCCTCGGAATGAGCAGTTCTTC. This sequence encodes CASSQGDWPRNEQFF.

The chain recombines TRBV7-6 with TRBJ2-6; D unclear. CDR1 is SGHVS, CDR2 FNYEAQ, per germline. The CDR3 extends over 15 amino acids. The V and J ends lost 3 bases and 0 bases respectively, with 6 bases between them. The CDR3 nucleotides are TGTGCCAGCAGCTTTGGGCGCTCTGGGGCCAACGTCCTGACTTTC. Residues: CASSFGRSGANVLTF.

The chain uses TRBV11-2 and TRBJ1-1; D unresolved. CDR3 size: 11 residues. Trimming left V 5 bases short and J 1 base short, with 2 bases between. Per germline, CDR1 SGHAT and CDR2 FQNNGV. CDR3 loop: CASSENTEAFF. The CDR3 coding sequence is TGTGCCAGCAGCGAGAACACTGAAGCTTTCTTT.

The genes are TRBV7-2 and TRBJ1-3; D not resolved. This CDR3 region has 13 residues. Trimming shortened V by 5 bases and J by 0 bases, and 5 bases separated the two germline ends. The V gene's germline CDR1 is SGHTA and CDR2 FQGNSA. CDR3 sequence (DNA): TGTGCCAGCAGCACTAGCTCTGGAAACACCATATATTTT. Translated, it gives CASSTSSGNTIYF.

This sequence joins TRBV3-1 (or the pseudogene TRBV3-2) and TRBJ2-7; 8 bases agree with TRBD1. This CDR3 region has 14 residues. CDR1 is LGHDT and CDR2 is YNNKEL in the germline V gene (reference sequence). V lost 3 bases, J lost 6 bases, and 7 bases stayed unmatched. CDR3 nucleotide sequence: TGTGCCAGCAGCCAGTGGGACAGGCCCTCCGAGCAGTACTTC. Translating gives CASSQWDRPSEQYF.